This passage covers 11 T cell receptor beta chains from one sample sequenced in a study of long-term antiretroviral therapy in people with HIV. Assay version v3.0 of immunoSEQ was used, and it was run at survey level. Generated by immunoSEQ multiplex PCR, the TCRdb table keeps only in-frame clones and is missing some. Of about 20,000 clones in the sample, around four fifths were seen once. Sequenced material: unsorted PBMCs, taken about 2.6 years before starting antiretroviral therapy. Receptors originate from a woman aged 50 to 60 with HIV.

The J gene is TRBJ1-1, the V gene TRBV30; D is uncertain. Germline lookup yields CDR1 GTSNPN and CDR2 SVGIG (reference sequence). The V end was cut by 3 bases, the J end by 2 bases, with 13 bases between. The CDR3 is 14 residues long. Here the CDR3 DNA reads TGTGCCTGGAGCGTGCTCGGGCTTAACACTGAAGCTTTCTTT. This translates into CAWSVLGLNTEAFF.

The V call is TRBV30, the J call TRBJ1-3, with D uncertain. Germline V gives CDR1 GTSNPN, CDR2 SVGIG (reference sequence). CDR3 length equals 14 residues. This CDR3 reads CASNAGYSGNTIYF. CDR3 DNA: TGTGCTTCGAACGCGGGGTACTCTGGAAACACCATATATTTT. The entire variable domain, with the rest obtained from reference TRBV30 and TRBJ1-3, is as follows: SQTIHQWPATLVQPVGSPLSLECTVEGTSNPNLYWYRQAAGRGLQLLFYSVGIGQISSEVPQNLSASRPQDRQFILSSKKLLLSDSGFYLCASNAGYSGNTIYFGEGSWLTVV.

The V gene is TRBV10-1, the J gene TRBJ1-1; D is unresolved. This CDR3 spans 11 amino acids. Trimming shortened V by 5 bases and J by 3 bases, and 4 bases separated the two germline ends. CDR1 is WNHNN and CDR2 is SYGVQD in the germline V gene (reference sequence). CDR3 nucleotides: TGCGCCAGCAGTTCCGACACTGAAGCTTTCTTT. Its translation: CASSSDTEAFF.

The V and J genes are TRBV29-1 and TRBJ2-2; no clear D. In germline, CDR1 is SQVTM, CDR2 ANQGSEA. V gave up 0 bases and J gave up 5 bases, with 7 bases separating them. The CDR3 covers 13 residues. DNA of the CDR3: TGCAGCGTTGAAGATCAGTTTACCGGGGAGCTGTTTTTT. It yields the protein CSVEDQFTGELFF.

The CDR3 DNA sequence: TGTGCCAGCAAGGGACAGGCAACCAGGGAGACCCAGTACTTC. It codes for CASKGQATRETQYF. The V gene is TRBV2, the J gene TRBJ2-5; 8 bases are a match to TRBD1. Germline V gene data show CDR1 as SNHLY and CDR2 as FYNNEI. CDR3 length equals 14 residues. J gave up 5 bases and V 7 bases, and 9 bases lay outside the gene matches.

The chain employs TRBV7-3 and TRBJ1-5, with a tentative D call TRBD1 (5 bases). Trimming pared 5 bases from V and 3 bases from J, leaving 8 bases between. Per the germline V gene, CDR1 is SGHTA and CDR2 is FQGTGA. CDR3 length: 13 residues. CDR3 in amino acids: CASSRDSNQPQHF. The CDR3 DNA reads TGTGCCAGCAGCCGGGACTCCAATCAGCCCCAGCATTTT.

This chain uses TRBV9 with TRBJ1-6; no definite D call. Trimming stripped 0 bases from V and 5 bases from J, with 12 bases between. The germline gives CDR1 SGDLS, CDR2 YYNGEE. The CDR3 loop spans 16 amino acids. CDR3 sequence reads: CASSVGEQINNSPLHF. In DNA form, the CDR3 reads TGTGCCAGCAGCGTAGGTGAGCAGATTAATAATTCACCCCTCCACTTT.

This chain links TRBV9 with TRBJ1-5, with 9 nucleotides matching TRBD1. The CDR3 is made up of 15 amino acids. The germline V gene has CDR1 SGDLS and CDR2 YYNGEE. Trimming took 4 bases from V and 7 from J; bases not matched to a gene: 9. The CDR3 reads CASSLTDRGVQPQHF. For the CDR3, the DNA is TGTGCCAGCAGCCTCACGGACAGGGGTGTCCAGCCCCAGCATTTT.

This chain uses TRBV10-2 with TRBJ2-5; D not certain. Per the germline V gene, CDR1 is WSHSY and CDR2 is SAAADI. Trimming took off 7 bases at V and 4 bases at J, with 16 bases between the two ends. The CDR3 loop spans 14 amino acids. This chain's CDR3 is CASNLGPTIETQYF. CDR3 coding DNA: TGCGCCAGCAACCTCGGACCCACCATAGAGACCCAGTACTTC.

This clone was counted only a few times. V and J are TRBV2 and TRBJ1-6, with a weak D call TRBD1 (5 bases). The CDR3 sequence is 16 residues long. Germline CDR1 SNHLY, CDR2 FYNNEI. Trimming took off 6 bases at V and 7 bases at J, with 19 bases between the two ends. CDR3 region: CASSYQGGQGNSPLHF. The CDR3 DNA sequence: TGTGCCAGCAGCTACCAAGGAGGGCAGGGAAATTCACCCCTCCACTTT.

The chain uses TRBV11-2 and TRBJ2-2; the D gene is possibly TRBD1 (5 bases). Germline V gene data show CDR1 as SGHAT and CDR2 as FQNNGV. V dropped 5 bases and J dropped 3 bases, with 10 bases sitting between them. The CDR3 spans 14 residues. This CDR3 reads CASSPRAYTGELFF. As DNA, the CDR3 is TGTGCCAGCAGCCCCAGGGCGTACACCGGGGAGCTGTTTTTT.